Listed below are T cell receptor beta chains from one sample, sequenced in a study of circulating and synovial CD4+ cells in juvenile arthritis. Generated by immunoSEQ multiplex PCR, the TCRdb table keeps only in-frame clones and is missing some. The table lists about 33,000 clones, 90% to 95% of them singletons. The sequenced material came from CD4+ T cells from blood. The receptors were gathered from a human donor with juvenile idiopathic arthritis. The CDR3 runs from the conserved cysteine through the conserved F or W. The D gene is left open where the match is weak. Clone size is stated in some rows and not others, as once, few, many or a class when expanded.

d_gene	v_gene	j_gene	abundance	CDR3nt	CDR3aa
TRBD2	TRBV5-4	TRBJ2-1	-	TGTGCCAGCAGCTTCCGGGACTACGATAATGAGCAGTTCTTC	CASSFRDYDNEQFF
TRBD2	TRBV6-4	TRBJ2-1	-	TGTGCCAGCAGTGACTCGAGCGGGACCATACAGTTCTTC	CASSDSSGTIQFF
-	TRBV29-1	TRBJ1-3	once	TGCAGCGTTGAAGACGCCGGACAGGGAAACACCATATATTTT	CSVEDAGQGNTIYF
-	TRBV19	TRBJ1-1	-	TGTGCCAGTAGTATAAAACAGGGTTATTGGACTGAAGCTTTCTTT	CASSIKQGYWTEAFF
-	TRBV7-2	TRBJ1-2	-	TGTGCCAGCAGCTTCCCAGGGGTCCATGGCTACACCTTC	CASSFPGVHGYTF
-	TRBV9	TRBJ2-5	-	TGTGCCAGCAGCCCCCGGGGAGACCAAGAGACCCAGTACTTC	CASSPRGDQETQYF
TRBD1	TRBV7-2	TRBJ1-3	once	TGTGCCAGCAGATGGGGACAGGGAAACACCATATATTTT	CASRWGQGNTIYF
TRBD2	TRBV9	TRBJ2-2	-	TGTGCCAGCAGCCACGGACTAGCGGGAGAATCCGGGGAGCTGTTTTTT	CASSHGLAGESGELFF
-	TRBV28	TRBJ2-7	once	TGTGCCAGCAGTTTATCGTACAGGGTGAACTACGAGCAGTACTTC	CASSLSYRVNYEQYF
TRBD1	TRBV11-2	TRBJ1-5	-	TGTGCCAGCAGCCTGGACAGGATTAGCAATCAGCCCCAGCATTTT	CASSLDRISNQPQHF
-	TRBV5-1	TRBJ1-2	-	TGCGCCAGCAGCTTGGATGGTAGGGGCCCTCTTAACTATGGCTACACCTTC	CASSLDGRGPLNYGYTF
-	TRBV6-6	TRBJ2-7	-	TGTGCCAGCAGCCCCTGGGTGTTGGGAGGCGAGCAGTACTTC	CASSPWVLGGEQYF
TRBD2	TRBV19	TRBJ2-1	-	TGTGCCAGTAGAAGGGAGGGTGCGGTGGAGCAGTTCTTC	CASRREGAVEQFF
TRBD1	TRBV5-1	TRBJ1-5	-	TGCGCCAGCAGCCCCGGGACAGGGGATAGTCAGCCCCAGCATTTT	CASSPGTGDSQPQHF
-	TRBV28	TRBJ1-5	-	TGTGCCAGCAGGCCATCGACACCTAGCAATCAGCCCCAGCATTTT	CASRPSTPSNQPQHF
TRBD2	TRBV11-2	TRBJ2-1	-	TGTGCCAGCAGCTTATTGGGGACTAGCGGGGGGAGCGTATCCAATGAGCAGTTCTTC	CASSLLGTSGGSVSNEQFF
-	TRBV19	TRBJ2-7	once	TGTGCCAGTAGTACCCGGGACTTCTACGAGCAGTACTTC	CASSTRDFYEQYF
TRBD2	TRBV5-1	TRBJ2-5	-	TGCGCCAGCAGCACCTTAGCGGGGGGGGACCAAGAGACCCAGTACTTC	CASSTLAGGDQETQYF
-	TRBV12-2	TRBJ2-3	-	TGTGCAAGTCTCTCTAGCGGGCGTGTCACAGATACGCAGTATTTT	CASLSSGRVTDTQYF
TRBD1	TRBV7-9	TRBJ1-4	-	TGTGCCAGCAGTTTGACAGGGGCCACAACTAATGAAAAACTGTTTTTT	CASSLTGATTNEKLFF
-	TRBV20-1	TRBJ1-6	-	TGCAGTGCTAGCGGGTCGACCCTCCACTTT	CSASGSTLHF
-	TRBV7-9	TRBJ1-3	-	TGTGCCAGCAGCTTAGCAGCCGGTGCCTCTGGAAACACCATATATTTT	CASSLAAGASGNTIYF
-	TRBV18	TRBJ1-5	once	TGTGCCAGCTCAGCGACAGGCCTTGGGAATCAGCCCCAGCATTTT	CASSATGLGNQPQHF
TRBD1	TRBV7-2	TRBJ2-7	-	TGTGCCAGCAGCCCTGGGACAGGCCCTAAGCAGTACTTC	CASSPGTGPKQYF
TRBD2	TRBV27	TRBJ2-2	-	TGTGCCAGCAGTACGCCTAGCGGTAAGAACACCGGGGAGCTGTTTTTT	CASSTPSGKNTGELFF
-	TRBV6-1	TRBJ2-7	-	TGTGCCAGCAGTGAAACCCTGGGAGGTTACGAGCAGTACTTC	CASSETLGGYEQYF
-	TRBV12-2	TRBJ2-7	-	TGTGCAAGTCGCTTAGGGTGCGGGCGGATGCGGGTTCCCTCCTACGAGCAGTACTTC	CASRLGCGRMRVPSYEQYF
TRBD2	TRBV5-4	TRBJ2-1	-	TGTGCCAGCAGCAAACCAGGGACCTGGACTAGCGGAGACCCCTACAATGAGCAGTTCTTC	CASSKPGTWTSGDPYNEQFF
-	TRBV27	TRBJ1-6	-	TGTGCCAGCAGTTTATCGCCACCGCACCAGGGGCACTCCTATAATTCACCCCTCCACTTT	CASSLSPPHQGHSYNSPLHF
-	TRBV9	TRBJ2-3	-	TGTGCCAGCAGCGCAGAGGTCGGTACGCAGTATTTT	CASSAEVGTQYF
TRBD2	TRBV12-5	TRBJ2-2	-	TGTGCTAGTGGTTTGGTCCTTGGACTAGCGGGAGTCCCCGGGGAGCTGTTTTTT	CASGLVLGLAGVPGELFF
-	TRBV6-6	TRBJ1-5	-	TGTGCCAGCAGTTACCAGGGACAAAACAGCAATCAGCCCCAGCATTTT	CASSYQGQNSNQPQHF
TRBD2	TRBV29-1	TRBJ2-1	-	TGCAGCGTTGTCGCGTGGGGACTAGCTGTAGGGACATACAATGAGCAGTTCTTC	CSVVAWGLAVGTYNEQFF
TRBD1	TRBV10-3	TRBJ1-6	-	TGTGCCATCAGTGAGTCGACAGGGCTGATCACCCTCCACTTT	CAISESTGLITLHF
TRBD2	TRBV27	TRBJ2-7	-	TGTGCCAGCAGTTTACGACCCCGAGAATTAGCGGGAGGGCGATACGAGCAGTACTTC	CASSLRPRELAGGRYEQYF
TRBD2	TRBV6-1	TRBJ2-7	once	TGTGCCAGCAGTGATTACGTATTCCTACTAGCGGGGACTACCTACGAGCAGTACTTC	CASSDYVFLLAGTTYEQYF
-	TRBV27	TRBJ1-5	-	TGTGCCAGCAGTTTTGGGGGGGGTGGCAATCAGCCCCAGCATTTT	CASSFGGGGNQPQHF
-	TRBV28	TRBJ1-2	once	TGTGCCAGCAAATCCCAGTATGGCTACACCTTC	CASKSQYGYTF
TRBD2	TRBV27	TRBJ2-3	-	TGTGCCAGCAGTTCAACTAGCGGGGTCCCGCTGAGCACAGATACGCAGTATTTT	CASSSTSGVPLSTDTQYF
-	TRBV4-2	TRBJ2-6	-	TGTGCCAGCAGCCAAGATCAAGCGGTACACTCTGGGGCCAACGTCCTGACTTTC	CASSQDQAVHSGANVLTF
TRBD1	TRBV11-2	TRBJ2-7	-	TGTGCCAGCAGCTTATCCCGGACAGGGGTAGGGCACGAGCAGTACTTC	CASSLSRTGVGHEQYF
TRBD2	TRBV4-2	TRBJ2-6	-	TGTGCCAGCAGCCAAGATGGGAGGGGTGGGGCCAACGTCCTGACTTTC	CASSQDGRGGANVLTF
TRBD1	TRBV23-1	TRBJ1-2	-	TGCGCCAGCAGTCAGAGCGGACAGGTAGGCGGCTACACCTTC	CASSQSGQVGGYTF
-	TRBV2	TRBJ2-7	-	TGTGCCAGCAGAAACAGGGCCTCCTACGAGCAGTACTTC	CASRNRASYEQYF
-	TRBV30	TRBJ1-5	-	TGTGCCTGGAGAAAGAGGGAGGGTCAGCCCCAGCATTTT	CAWRKREGQPQHF
-	TRBV4-3	TRBJ1-1	-	TGCGCCAGCAGCCAGGAAACAGGGACCCCTGAAGCTTTCTTT	CASSQETGTPEAFF
TRBD1	TRBV6-5	TRBJ2-7	once	TGTGCCAGCAGTTATGTAGGGACAGGGGGCATCGAGCAGTACTTC	CASSYVGTGGIEQYF
-	TRBV6-5	TRBJ2-7	-	TGTGCCAGCAGCACCACAGTAAACGAGCAGTACTTC	CASSTTVNEQYF
-	TRBV28	TRBJ1-6	-	TGTGCCAGCAGTTCCGCCCAGGGGCCTTCTTCACCCCTCCACTTT	CASSSAQGPSSPLHF
TRBD1	TRBV4-2	TRBJ1-1	-	TGTGCCAGCAGCCCCGACAGGGGAGGAGGTCGGAACACTGAAGCTTTCTTT	CASSPDRGGGRNTEAFF
TRBD2	TRBV5-6	TRBJ2-7	-	TGTGCCAGCAGCTTCCAACTATGGACTAGCGGGACAAACTCCTACGAGCAGTACTTC	CASSFQLWTSGTNSYEQYF
-	TRBV4-1	TRBJ1-5	-	TGCGCCAGCAGCCAAATTCCGGGTATCGGTCAGCCCCAGCATTTT	CASSQIPGIGQPQHF
-	TRBV7-8	TRBJ2-7	-	TGTGCCAGCAGGATACCCCCCGGTTACGAGCAGTACTTC	CASRIPPGYEQYF
TRBD1	TRBV9	TRBJ2-7	-	TGTGCCAGCAGCCCCAGGGACAGGGAGGGGTACGAGCAGTACTTC	CASSPRDREGYEQYF
TRBD2	TRBV10-2	TRBJ2-3	-	TGCGCCAGCATACTAGCGGGAAGTCTTACAGATACGCAGTATTTT	CASILAGSLTDTQYF
-	TRBV28	TRBJ1-1	-	TGTGCCAGCAGTTTGGTACAGGCGAACACTGAAGCTTTCTTT	CASSLVQANTEAFF
-	TRBV28	TRBJ1-5	-	TGTGCCAGCAGTTTAGGGGGGGCTAGTTACCAGCCCCAGCATTTT	CASSLGGASYQPQHF
-	TRBV4-1	TRBJ1-4	-	TGCGCCAGCAGCCAAGTAAGAAGGGGGGGGTCGGGTGAAAAACTGTTTTTT	CASSQVRRGGSGEKLFF
-	TRBV14	TRBJ2-1	-	TGTGCCAGCAGCCAAGAAGTCCTAGCCCCGCAGAATGAGCAGTTCTTC	CASSQEVLAPQNEQFF
-	TRBV10-3	TRBJ1-6	-	TGTGCCATCAGTGAGTCGATAAGGGGCTCACCCCTCCACTTT	CAISESIRGSPLHF